A selection of T cell receptor beta chains follows, all from one sample in a study of blood T cell repertoires in COVID-19. Clones were sequenced by immunoSEQ multiplex PCR, and TCRdb holds only the in-frame ones, with some missing. The data hold fewer than 400,000 clones, with roughly 85% observed a single time. The source material was peripheral blood. These receptor sequences come from a woman younger than 35 with acute or convalescent COVID-19. Both conserved end residues are part of each CDR3. The order of the fields is clone size, V gene, J gene, D gene, CDR3 protein, CDR3 DNA. A D gene is named only where the DNA matches it firmly. Clone sizes are given selectively: once, few, many, or a class where the clone is expanded.

clone_size: -; v_call: TRBV19; j_call: TRBJ1-1; d_call: -; cdr3_aa: CASSIGQGMNTEAFF; cdr3_nt: TGTGCCAGTAGTATTGGGCAGGGGATGAACACTGAAGCTTTCTTT
clone_size: -; v_call: TRBV6-1; j_call: TRBJ2-1; d_call: TRBD2; cdr3_aa: CASSEAEVAGEQFF; cdr3_nt: TGTGCCAGCAGTGAAGCAGAGGTAGCGGGAGAGCAGTTCTTC
clone_size: -; v_call: TRBV5-1; j_call: TRBJ2-1; d_call: TRBD1; cdr3_aa: CASSTIQGSEQFF; cdr3_nt: TGCGCCAGCAGCACCATACAGGGGTCTGAGCAGTTCTTC
clone_size: few; v_call: TRBV6-6; j_call: TRBJ1-2; d_call: -; cdr3_aa: CASSAGNYGYTF; cdr3_nt: TGTGCCAGCAGCGCCGGGAACTATGGCTACACCTTC
clone_size: -; v_call: TRBV7-9; j_call: TRBJ2-3; d_call: -; cdr3_aa: CASSLAMGGPWGTDTQYF; cdr3_nt: TGTGCCAGCAGCTTAGCGATGGGGGGGCCCTGGGGCACAGATACGCAGTATTTT
clone_size: -; v_call: TRBV19; j_call: TRBJ1-4; d_call: -; cdr3_aa: CASGLGGEKLFF; cdr3_nt: TGTGCCAGTGGCCTGGGGGGTGAAAAACTGTTTTTT
clone_size: -; v_call: TRBV7-2; j_call: TRBJ2-1; d_call: -; cdr3_aa: CASSILGGDYNEQFF; cdr3_nt: TGTGCCAGCAGCATACTTGGCGGGGACTACAATGAGCAGTTCTTC
clone_size: -; v_call: TRBV6-5; j_call: TRBJ2-2; d_call: -; cdr3_aa: CASSPQSLSTGELFF; cdr3_nt: TGTGCCAGCAGCCCACAATCCCTCTCCACCGGGGAGCTGTTTTTT
clone_size: -; v_call: TRBV2; j_call: TRBJ1-2; d_call: -; cdr3_aa: CASSERGYGYTF; cdr3_nt: TGTGCCAGCAGTGAACGAGGTTACGGCTACACCTTC
clone_size: once; v_call: TRBV2; j_call: TRBJ2-3; d_call: TRBD2; cdr3_aa: CASSPRSGRANTDTQYF; cdr3_nt: TGTGCCAGCAGTCCCCGCTCAGGGAGGGCGAACACAGATACGCAGTATTTT
clone_size: once; v_call: TRBV9; j_call: TRBJ1-2; d_call: -; cdr3_aa: CASESGYGYTF; cdr3_nt: TGTGCCAGCGAGTCCGGCTATGGCTACACCTTC
clone_size: -; v_call: TRBV14; j_call: TRBJ2-3; d_call: TRBD2; cdr3_aa: CASSQFQVGMRGGSTDTQYF; cdr3_nt: TGTGCCAGCAGCCAATTTCAAGTGGGGATGCGCGGGGGAAGCACAGATACGCAGTATTTT
clone_size: -; v_call: TRBV5-1; j_call: TRBJ2-7; d_call: TRBD1; cdr3_aa: CASGTGYEQYF; cdr3_nt: TGCGCCAGCGGGACAGGTTACGAGCAGTACTTC
clone_size: -; v_call: TRBV5-1; j_call: TRBJ1-6; d_call: -; cdr3_aa: CASSLAGNGNSYNSPLHF; cdr3_nt: TGCGCCAGCAGCTTGGCCGGGAACGGTAACTCCTATAATTCACCCCTCCACTTT
clone_size: few; v_call: TRBV5-5; j_call: TRBJ1-2; d_call: -; cdr3_aa: CASSPDMNYGYTF; cdr3_nt: TGTGCCAGCAGCCCCGACATGAACTATGGCTACACCTTC
clone_size: -; v_call: TRBV24-1; j_call: TRBJ2-1; d_call: -; cdr3_aa: CATSGPGGNEQFF; cdr3_nt: TGTGCCACCAGTGGACCCGGGGGCAATGAGCAGTTCTTC
clone_size: -; v_call: TRBV5-6; j_call: TRBJ1-1; d_call: TRBD1; cdr3_aa: CASSSLPDRGNTEAFF; cdr3_nt: TGTGCCAGCAGCTCCCTCCCGGACAGGGGAAACACTGAAGCTTTCTTT
clone_size: -; v_call: TRBV6-1; j_call: TRBJ1-1; d_call: TRBD1; cdr3_aa: CASSGDRTQLGTEAFF; cdr3_nt: TGTGCCAGCAGTGGGGACAGGACCCAGCTTGGGACTGAAGCTTTCTTT
clone_size: -; v_call: TRBV2; j_call: TRBJ2-5; d_call: -; cdr3_aa: CASSEVVRGETQYF; cdr3_nt: TGTGCCAGCAGTGAGGTGGTCCGGGGAGAGACCCAGTACTTC
clone_size: -; v_call: TRBV9; j_call: TRBJ2-5; d_call: TRBD1; cdr3_aa: CASSVGTGGVGETQYF; cdr3_nt: TGTGCCAGCAGCGTTGGGACAGGGGGGGTTGGAGAGACCCAGTACTTC
clone_size: -; v_call: TRBV10-2; j_call: TRBJ1-1; d_call: TRBD1; cdr3_aa: CASSDVGTGATEAFF; cdr3_nt: TGCGCCAGCAGTGACGTCGGGACAGGGGCCACTGAAGCTTTCTTT
clone_size: -; v_call: TRBV7-8; j_call: TRBJ1-5; d_call: -; cdr3_aa: CASSPGTWGVESNQPQHF; cdr3_nt: TGTGCCAGCAGCCCTGGGACCTGGGGGGTTGAGAGCAATCAGCCCCAGCATTTT
clone_size: -; v_call: TRBV19; j_call: TRBJ1-2; d_call: TRBD1; cdr3_aa: CASSIAGQGEGYTF; cdr3_nt: TGTGCCAGTAGCATAGCGGGACAGGGTGAAGGCTACACCTTC
clone_size: -; v_call: TRBV2; j_call: TRBJ1-4; d_call: TRBD1; cdr3_aa: CASSEATGEDEKLFF; cdr3_nt: TGTGCCAGCAGTGAAGCAACAGGGGAGGATGAAAAACTGTTTTTT
clone_size: -; v_call: TRBV30; j_call: TRBJ2-3; d_call: TRBD2; cdr3_aa: CAWSVSGLASDTQYF; cdr3_nt: TGTGCCTGGAGTGTAAGTGGACTAGCGTCAGATACGCAGTATTTT
clone_size: -; v_call: TRBV29-1; j_call: TRBJ2-7; d_call: -; cdr3_aa: CSVVTGSDEQYF; cdr3_nt: TGCAGCGTCGTGACAGGTTCAGACGAGCAGTACTTC